These 5 T cell receptor beta chains share one sample of origin, sequenced in a study of immunodeficiency. Some clones are missing from TCRdb's copy, which holds only in-frame ones; the method was immunoSEQ multiplex PCR. The sample lists approximately 3,300 clones; about nine tenths were seen once. Sequencing was done on a sample of CD8+ T cells from blood. These receptor sequences come from a human donor in good health.

This chain joins TRBV9 and TRBJ2-2; a possible D gene is TRBD1 (6 bases). Germline V gene sequence: CDR1 SGDLS, CDR2 YYNGEE. The CDR3 is 20 amino acids. V gave up 0 bases and J gave up 0 bases, with 21 bases separating them. The CDR3 loop reads CASSVALGGGSPTNTGELFF. The DNA of the CDR3 is TGTGCCAGCAGCGTAGCCCTAGGGGGTGGAAGCCCTACGAACACCGGGGAGCTGTTTTTT.

The chain combines TRBV29-1 with TRBJ2-7; 8 bases agree with TRBD1. Germline-derived CDR1 and CDR2 are SQVTM and ANQGSEA. The CDR3 runs 15 residues. Germline trimming cut 0 bases from V and 2 bases from J; bases unmatched to any gene: 6. CDR3 sequence (DNA): TGCAGCGTTGAAGAAGGACAGGGTATGGCCTACGAGCAGTACTTC. It codes for CSVEEGQGMAYEQYF.

The V and J genes are TRBV6-2 or TRBV6-3 and TRBJ1-1; D not resolved. Trimming took 4 bases from V and 3 from J, leaving 3 bases between them. CDR1 is MNHEY, CDR2 SVGEGT, per germline. The CDR3 length is 11 residues. CDR3 residues: CASSWDTEAFF. The CDR3 nucleotides read TGTGCCAGCAGTTGGGACACTGAAGCTTTCTTT.

This sequence joins TRBV20-1 and TRBJ1-1; D gene unclear. The CDR3 covers 11 residues. Trimming took off 6 bases at V and 11 bases at J, with 16 bases between the two ends. Per germline, CDR1 DFQATT and CDR2 SNEGSKA (reference sequence). This CDR3 reads CSAAYSLGAFF. The CDR3 nucleotides read TGCAGTGCCGCCTACTCGCTCGGGGCTTTCTTT.

On this clone: Other DNA sequences of this sample code for an identical CDR3. The CDR3 loop reads CASSLAGYNSPLHF. CDR3 DNA: TGTGCCAGCAGCTTGGCCGGCTATAATTCACCCCTCCACTTT. This chain links TRBV5-6 with TRBJ1-6; D remains ambiguous. Germline lookup yields CDR1 SGHDT and CDR2 YYEEEE. V gave up 0 bases and J gave up 3 bases, with 4 bases separating them. The CDR3 extends over 14 amino acids.